Given below is one T cell receptor (beta chain) in context. Using a J-beta primer mix together with a sample-barcoded 5' primer, a second PCR was run for about 6 to 12 cycles. Each CDR3 protein is one row after TCRdb ran MiXCR on the 5' RACE reads. The sample has 1.4 million to 1.5 million distinct CDR3 sequences, approximately 40% seen once. The record originates from a study of blood T cells in healthy people across ages. The CDR3 spans 14 residues. From germline, CDR1 is SGDLS and CDR2 YYNGEE. This clonotype originated in a woman under 30 in good health. This rearrangement joins TRBV9 to TRBJ2-5; tentative D call: TRBD1 (6 bases). The better agreement between TRBJ2-7 and the DNA end casts doubt on the J call. Sequences were obtained from blood. CDR3 coding DNA: TGTGCCAGCAGCGTAGGGGACAACCCCTACGAGCAGTACTTC. Encoded protein: CASSVGDNPYEQYF.